Sequencing of this T cell receptor (beta chain) was carried out in a study of blood T cell repertoires in COVID-19. In the study overall: Sites across the United States, Italy and Spain contributed samples from acute and convalescent COVID-19.

Sequencing used immunoSEQ multiplex PCR; TCRdb keeps in-frame clones, though not all of them. This sample has over 120,000 clones, with around nine tenths found just once. The clonotype was recovered from a woman between 50 and 59 years old with active or convalescent COVID-19. Sequencing was done on a sample of peripheral blood.

CDR3 residues: CATSRGGVAGSDEQYF. The CDR3 DNA follows: TGTGCCACCAGCAGAGGGGGAGTAGCGGGCTCTGACGAGCAGTACTTC. J is TRBJ2-7 and V is TRBV15; 7 nucleotides align to TRBD2. The V segment lost 1 base and the J segment 5 bases; nucleotides outside the gene matches: 11. The germline CDR1 and CDR2 sequences are LNHNV and YYDKDF (reference sequence). The CDR3 spans 16 residues.